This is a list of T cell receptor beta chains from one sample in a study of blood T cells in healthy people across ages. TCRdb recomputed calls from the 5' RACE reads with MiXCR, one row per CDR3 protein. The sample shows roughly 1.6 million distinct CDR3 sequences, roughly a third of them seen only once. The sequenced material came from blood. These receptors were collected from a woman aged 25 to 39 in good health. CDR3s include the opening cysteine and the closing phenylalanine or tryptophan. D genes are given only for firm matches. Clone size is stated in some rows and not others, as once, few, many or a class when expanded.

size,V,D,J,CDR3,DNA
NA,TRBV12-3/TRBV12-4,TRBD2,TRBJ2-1,CASSSLIHSGWSYNEQFF,TGTGCCAGCAGTTCACTAATCCATAGCGGGTGGTCCTACAATGAGCAGTTCTTC
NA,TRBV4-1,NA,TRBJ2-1,CASSLSWTPAYNEQFF,TGCGCCAGCAGCCTCTCCTGGACCCCGGCCTACAATGAGCAGTTCTTC
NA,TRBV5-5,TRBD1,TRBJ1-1,CASSQGQGSAEAFF,TGTGCCAGCAGCCAGGGACAGGGAAGTGCGGAAGCTTTCTTT
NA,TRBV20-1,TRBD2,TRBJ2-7,CSAPPGLAGGYEQYF,TGCAGTGCACCCCCCGGACTAGCGGGGGGCTACGAGCAGTACTTC
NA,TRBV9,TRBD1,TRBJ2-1,CASSVATGWNEQFF,TGTGCCAGCAGCGTAGCGACAGGGTGGAATGAGCAGTTCTTC
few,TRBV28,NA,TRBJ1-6,CASSSGVNTYNSPLHF,TGTGCCAGCAGTTCGGGGGTTAACACCTATAATTCACCCCTCCACTTT
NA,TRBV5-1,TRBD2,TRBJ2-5,CASSLGPTSYQETQYF,TGCGCCAGCAGCTTGGGACCGACTAGCTACCAAGAGACCCAGTACTTC
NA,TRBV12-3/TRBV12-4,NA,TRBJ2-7,CASSWGQGYYERYF,TGTGCCAGCAGTTGGGGCCAGGGGTACTACGAGCGGTACTTC
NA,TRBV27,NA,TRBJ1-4,CASTSAGAVEKLFF,TGTGCCAGCACCTCAGCAGGGGCGGTGGAAAAACTGTTTTTT
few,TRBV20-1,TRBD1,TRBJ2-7,CSAQDRDRGYEQYF,TGCAGTGCTCAGGACCGGGACAGGGGCTACGAGCAGTACTTC
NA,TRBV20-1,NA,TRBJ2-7,CSARAQTGAPYEQYF,TGCAGTGCTAGAGCTCAGACAGGAGCTCCCTACGAGCAGTACTTC
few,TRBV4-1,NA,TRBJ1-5,CASSQDNTGMPQHF,TGCGCCAGCAGCCAAGATAATACAGGGATGCCCCAGCATTTT
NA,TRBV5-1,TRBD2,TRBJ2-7,CACSLTGSGGVPVSYEQYF,TGCGCCTGCAGCTTGACGGGTAGCGGGGGTGTGCCGGTTTCCTACGAGCAGTACTTC
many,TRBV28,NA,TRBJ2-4,CASSPPGKNIQYF,TGTGCCAGCAGTCCCCCGGGCAAAAACATTCAGTACTTC
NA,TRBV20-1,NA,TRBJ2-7,CSARKAGRTYEQYF,TGCAGTGCTAGAAAGGCGGGAAGAACCTACGAGCAGTACTTC
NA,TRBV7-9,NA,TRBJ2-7,CASSPGWRSSYEQYF,TGTGCCAGCAGCCCAGGTTGGAGGAGCTCCTACGAGCAGTACTTC
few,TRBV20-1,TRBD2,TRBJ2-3,CSAKRGGVTDTQYF,TGCAGTGCAAAGCGGGGGGGAGTCACAGATACGCAGTATTTT
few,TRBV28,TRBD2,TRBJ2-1,CASSWELADNEQFF,TGTGCCAGCAGTTGGGAACTAGCGGACAATGAGCAGTTCTTC
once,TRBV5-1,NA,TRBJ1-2,CASSLEEGPVYGYTF,TGCGCCAGCAGCTTGGAAGAGGGTCCCGTCTATGGCTACACCTTC
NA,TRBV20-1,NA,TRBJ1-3,CSARHPVGNTIYF,TGCAGTGCTAGACACCCAGTGGGAAACACCATATATTTT
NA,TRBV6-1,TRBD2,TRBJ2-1,CASGTGGVSEQFF,TGTGCCAGCGGAACGGGAGGAGTAAGTGAGCAGTTCTTC
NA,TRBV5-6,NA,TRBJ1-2,CASSLVRREGDVDNYGYTF,TGTGCCAGCAGCTTGGTTCGCCGAGAAGGGGATGTGGATAACTATGGCTACACCTTC
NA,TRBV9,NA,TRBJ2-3,CASSVAPGTDTQYF,TGTGCCAGCAGCGTAGCCCCTGGTACAGATACGCAGTATTTT
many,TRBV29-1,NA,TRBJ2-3,CSAPWAGTQDTQYF,TGCAGCGCTCCCTGGGCGGGAACCCAAGATACGCAGTATTTT
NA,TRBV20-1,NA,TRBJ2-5,CSARPQALAGETQYF,TGCAGTGCTAGACCACAGGCGCTCGCCGGGGAGACCCAGTACTTC
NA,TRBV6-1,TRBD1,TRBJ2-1,CASTLVPGQYHNEQFF,TGTGCCAGCACACTAGTCCCGGGACAGTACCACAATGAGCAGTTCTTC
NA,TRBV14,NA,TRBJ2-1,CASSPRQGRGWNEQFF,TGTGCCAGCAGCCCTAGACAGGGGAGGGGATGGAATGAGCAGTTCTTC
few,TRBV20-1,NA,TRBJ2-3,CSARTYSSTQYF,TGCAGTGCTAGGACATACTCCAGTACGCAGTATTTT
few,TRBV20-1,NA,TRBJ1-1,CSVLGPFGTEAFF,TGCAGTGTGCTGGGCCCTTTCGGCACTGAAGCTTTCTTT
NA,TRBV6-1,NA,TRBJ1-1,CASSGYGTEKNTEAFF,TGTGCCAGCAGTGGTTATGGGACGGAAAAGAACACTGAAGCTTTCTTT
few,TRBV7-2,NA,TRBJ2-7,CASSLAFRASPSYEQYF,TGTGCCAGCAGCTTAGCATTTCGGGCTAGCCCCTCCTACGAGCAGTACTTC
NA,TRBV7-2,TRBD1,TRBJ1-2,CASSPRSGQGAGGYTF,TGTGCCAGCAGCCCTAGGTCTGGACAGGGGGCTGGTGGCTACACCTTC
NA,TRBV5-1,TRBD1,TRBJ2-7,CAGRQGATYEQYF,TGCGCCGGCAGACAGGGGGCCACCTACGAGCAGTACTTC
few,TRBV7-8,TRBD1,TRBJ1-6,CASSLAVQGGSPLHF,TGTGCCAGCAGCTTAGCGGTCCAGGGGGGTTCACCCCTCCACTTT
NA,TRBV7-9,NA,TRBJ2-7,CASSLDPKPYEQYF,TGTGCCAGCAGCTTAGACCCTAAGCCCTACGAGCAGTACTTC
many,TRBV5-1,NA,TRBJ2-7,CASSWESSYEQYF,TGCGCCAGCAGCTGGGAGAGCTCCTACGAGCAGTACTTC
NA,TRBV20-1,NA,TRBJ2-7,CRAKTDSYEQYF,TGCAGGGCTAAGACGGACAGCTACGAGCAGTACTTC
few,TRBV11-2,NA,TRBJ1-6,CASSLELSSYNSPLHF,TGTGCCAGCAGCTTAGAATTGAGCTCCTATAATTCACCCCTCCACTTT
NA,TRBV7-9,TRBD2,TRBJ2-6,CASGSTSGGDSSGANVLTF,TGTGCCAGCGGAAGCACTAGCGGGGGGGACAGCTCTGGGGCCAACGTCCTGACTTTC
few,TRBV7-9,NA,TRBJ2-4,CASSLVGVGDFQYF,TGTGCCAGCAGCTTAGTCGGCGTGGGTGACTTTCAGTACTTC
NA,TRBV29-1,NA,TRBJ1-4,CSVGTISGEKLFF,TGCAGCGTTGGGACAATTAGTGGGGAAAAACTGTTTTTT
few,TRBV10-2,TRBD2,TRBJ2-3,CATLAGEVTDTQYF,TGCGCCACCCTAGCGGGAGAGGTAACAGATACGCAGTATTTT
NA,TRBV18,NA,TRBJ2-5,CASLPRGARPQETQYF,TGTGCCAGCTTACCGAGGGGCGCGAGGCCTCAGGAGACTCAGTACTTC
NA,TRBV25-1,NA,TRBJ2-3,CASSGGATTQYF,TGTGCCAGCAGTGGCGGGGCAACAACGCAGTATTTT
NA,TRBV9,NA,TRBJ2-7,CASSVRAGGLYEQYF,TGTGCCAGCAGCGTCAGAGCCGGGGGCCTCTACGAGCAGTACTTC
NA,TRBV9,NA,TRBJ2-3,CASSERLTPSTDTQYF,TGTGCCAGCAGCGAGCGGCTGACGCCTAGCACAGATACGCAGTATTTT
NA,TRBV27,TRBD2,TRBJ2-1,CASSSPSREGLEFF,TGTGCCAGCAGTTCTCCAAGCCGGGAGGGTCTGGAGTTCTTC
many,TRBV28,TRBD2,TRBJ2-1,CASSLVGLAGGNEQFF,TGTGCCAGCAGCTTAGTGGGGCTAGCGGGAGGGAATGAGCAGTTCTTC
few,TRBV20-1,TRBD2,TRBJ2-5,CSASGGLAGGQETQYF,TGCAGTGCTAGTGGGGGACTAGCGGGGGGACAAGAGACCCAGTACTTC
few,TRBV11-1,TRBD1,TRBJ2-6,CASSGGQGIGGANVLTF,TGTGCCAGCAGCGGGGGACAGGGTATCGGTGGGGCCAACGTCCTGACTTTC
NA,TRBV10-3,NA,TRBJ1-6,CAISGTSGNPPLHF,TGTGCCATCAGTGGGACCTCTGGAAACCCACCCCTCCACTTT
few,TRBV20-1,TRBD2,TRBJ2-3,CSATSTTDTQYF,TGCAGTGCGACTAGCACGACAGATACGCAGTATTTT
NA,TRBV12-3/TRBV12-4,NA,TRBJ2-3,CASSSGLPDTQYF,TGTGCCAGCAGTTCGGGGCTCCCAGATACGCAGTATTTT
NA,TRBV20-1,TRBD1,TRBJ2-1,CSAIRGPSTYNEQFF,TGCAGTGCTATAAGGGGGCCCTCTACTTACAATGAGCAGTTCTTC
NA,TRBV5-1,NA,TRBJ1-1,CASSFGTAMNTEAFF,TGCGCCAGCAGCTTCGGGACCGCCATGAACACTGAAGCTTTCTTT
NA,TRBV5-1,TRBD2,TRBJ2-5,CASRKGAGGYQETQYF,TGCGCCAGCAGAAAGGGAGCGGGGGGTTACCAAGAGACCCAGTACTTC
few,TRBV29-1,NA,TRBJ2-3,CSVPEKWGDTQYF,TGCAGCGTCCCCGAGAAATGGGGAGATACGCAGTATTTT
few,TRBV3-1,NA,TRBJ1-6,CASSARQDNSPLHF,TGTGCCAGCAGCGCCCGACAAGATAATTCACCCCTCCACTTT
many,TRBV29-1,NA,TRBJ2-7,CSVEGGAYEQYF,TGCAGCGTTGAAGGGGGAGCCTACGAGCAGTACTTC